Reported below is one T cell receptor (beta chain). Its antigen is unidentified. Profiles of TCR beta VDJ and CDR3 were generated from a genomic DNA template. TCRdb independently ran MiXCR on the reads; one entry per CDR3 protein. Counted here are a few hundred thousand distinct CDR3 sequences, approximately 60% occurring once; the ten biggest clones make up roughly 1.3%. By flow cytometry, patients selected for sequencing had shown an expansion of CD8+CD57+ cells. None of the patients had been given any therapy when their blood was sampled. The record originates from a study of CD8+CD57+ T cells in acquired aplastic anemia. Study details: DNA per sorted CD4+ or CD8+ sample ranged about 0.19 to 30 ug, averaging 3.2 ug. Study findings and constraints: Patients and controls had CD8+ Simpson's diversity values that were not significantly distinct. Roughly 30 CD8+ CDR3 sequences occurred in both the patients and the controls.

This CDR3 comprises 15 residues. The V end lost 2 bases, the J end lost 1 base, and 11 bases lay between the germline ends. Germline CDR1 and CDR2: SNHLY and FYNNEI. The chain joins TRBV2 to TRBJ1-2, with no clear D. Input material: sorted CD4+, CD8+, or CD8+CD57+ T cells (not recorded which) from PBMCs. The receptor was isolated from a human donor with aplastic anemia. DNA for the CDR3: TGTGCCAGCAGTGAATCTCCAGCGATTAACTATGGCTACACCTTC. The encoded protein is CASSESPAINYGYTF.